The sequence of this T cell receptor (beta chain) was determined in a study of CD8 T cells in Susac syndrome. This clonotype appeared a single time. The target antigen is unknown. The CDR3 does not close with the conserved phenylalanine or tryptophan, likely indicating a read error. From blood CD8+ and CD4+ T cells, the TCR beta chain was sequenced. The TEMRA cells underwent FACS enrichment, while the CD8+ and CD4+ T cells underwent negative isolation. Overall study findings and caveats: The relatively small number of individuals in the TCR sequencing and HLA analysis was acknowledged by the study.

A quantity of roughly 0.5 to 1 ug RNA underwent reverse transcription using random hexamers. The TCR beta CDR3 was amplified by immunoSEQ multiplex PCR across 54 Vbeta, 13 Jbeta. Via MiXCR, TCRdb re-called the immunoSEQ multiplex PCR reads, giving one row per CDR3 protein. This table holds about 300,000 distinct CDR3 sequences, 70% to 90% found once. The CDR3 has 12 amino acids. Looked up from germline, CDR1 is SGHVS and CDR2 is FQNEAQ. J gave up 7 bases and V 4 bases, and 1 base lay outside the gene matches. The V call is TRBV7-8, the J call TRBJ1-5; TRBD1 aligns across 7 bases. The sample comprised CD8+ T cells from PBMCs. This clonotype was obtained from a human donor with multiple sclerosis. In DNA, the CDR3 is TGTGCCAGCAGCTACAGGGGACAGCCCCAGCATCTT. This gives the protein CASSYRGQPQHL.